This TCR beta chain was retrieved from a study of CD8 T cells in ankylosing spondylitis. Quantitative 5'-RACE with molecular barcodes was used to make the TCR beta libraries. Via MiXCR, TCRdb re-called the 5' RACE reads, giving one row per CDR3 protein. The sample has approximately 88,000 distinct CDR3 sequences, 7.5% to 9% seen once. Study-level results: Significant enrichment of disease-linked clones was reported in matched ankylosing spondylitis synovial fluid.

There are many counts of this clonotype. Antigen unknown. The CDR3 spans 15 residues. Germline CDR1 and CDR2: MNHNS and SASEGT. Trimming removed 2 bases from V and 2 bases from J, with 13 bases in between. Material for sequencing was blood, either unsorted or a sorted T cell fraction (not recorded which). The clonotype was recovered from a male donor with ankylosing spondylitis or in good health (not recorded which). The chain carries TRBV6-1 and TRBJ2-7, with D perhaps being TRBD1 or TRBD2 (6 bases each). CDR3 region: CASSEIVGGTYEQYF. CDR3 DNA sequence: TGTGCCAGCAGTGAAATTGTAGGGGGGACCTACGAGCAGTACTTC.